Below are 24 T cell receptor beta chains sequenced from a single sample in a study of blood T cell repertoires in COVID-19. The method was immunoSEQ multiplex PCR; TCRdb's version includes in-frame clones alone and lacks a portion of them. The top ten clones hold approximately 15% of a sample with roughly 60,000 clones, about 81% of them seen once. Material for sequencing was peripheral blood. The source is an elderly man with acute or convalescent COVID-19.

The gene calls are TRBV6-4 and TRBJ2-1; 10 positions agree with TRBD1. Germline V CDR1 and CDR2: MRHNA, SNTAGT. V gave up 7 bases and J gave up 5 bases; unmatched junction bases: 11. The CDR3 is 16 amino acids. The CDR3 nucleotides are TGTGCCAGCATAGGGGACAGGGGAGAAGGGAACAATGAGCAGTTCTTC. Its translation: CASIGDRGEGNNEQFF.

This chain joins TRBV4-1 and TRBJ2-3; 7 nucleotides align to TRBD1. Germline V gene lookup returns CDR1 MGHRA and CDR2 YSYEKL. The CDR3 has 16 amino acids. V lost 2 bases and J lost 2; bases outside the gene matches: 7. The DNA of the CDR3 is TGCGCCAGCAGCCAACCTGACAGGGACCCCACAGATACGCAGTATTTT. Translation gives CASSQPDRDPTDTQYF.

The chain joins TRBV11-2 to TRBJ2-7; maybe TRBD2 (6 bases). This CDR3 is 14 amino acids long. The germline V gene encodes CDR1 SGHAT and CDR2 FQNNGV. V gave up 1 base and J gave up 5 bases, with 12 bases separating them. The CDR3 loop reads CASSLVAGSHEQYF. CDR3 in DNA: TGTGCCAGCAGCTTAGTGGCGGGGAGCCACGAGCAGTACTTC.

The V gene is TRBV7-9, the J gene TRBJ1-6; a possible D gene is TRBD1 (5 bases). Trimming stripped 5 bases from V and 6 bases from J, with 14 bases between. CDR1 is SEHNR, CDR2 FQNEAQ, per germline (reference sequence). The CDR3 totals 15 residues. In DNA, the CDR3 is TGTGCCAGCAGCCAACGGGGGGAGGTTAATTCACCCCTCCACTTT. Amino acid sequence: CASSQRGEVNSPLHF. The entire variable domain, with the rest obtained from reference TRBV7-9 and TRBJ1-6, is as follows: DTGVSQNPRHKITKRGQNVTFRCDPISEHNRLYWYRQTLGQGPEFLTYFQNEAQLEKSRLLSDRFSAERPKGSFSTLEIQRTEQGDSAMYLCASSQRGEVNSPLHFGNGTRLTVT.

This chain uses TRBV18 with TRBJ1-4, with D possibly matching TRBD1 (5 bases). V lost 2 bases to trimming and J lost 8 bases, with 9 bases between them. CDR1 is KGHSH, CDR2 LQKENI, per germline. This CDR3 is built from 13 residues. The CDR3 sequence: CASSPGAREKLFF. CDR3 in DNA: TGTGCCAGCTCACCAGGGGCGCGGGAAAAACTGTTTTTT.

Only a few counts were recorded for this clone. The gene calls are TRBV7-9 and TRBJ2-2; TRBD2 aligns across 11 bases. V was clipped by 3 bases and J by 6 bases; unmatched bases: 9. The CDR3 runs to 17 residues. Germline-derived CDR1 and CDR2 are SEHNR and FQNEAQ (reference sequence). Written as DNA, the CDR3 is TGTGCCAGCAGCTTCTATACTAGCGGGGGACCAGCCGGGGAGCTGTTTTTT. The encoded protein is CASSFYTSGGPAGELFF.

This clone was counted a single time. The genes are TRBV5-8 and TRBJ2-5, with a tentative D call TRBD2 (6 bases). The CDR3 has 13 amino acids. V dropped 5 bases and J dropped 4 bases, with 12 bases sitting between them. Germline CDR1 and CDR2: SGHTS and YDEGEE. In DNA, the CDR3 is TGTGCCAGCAGTATCGGAGGGCGAGAGACCCAGTACTTC. Protein sequence: CASSIGGRETQYF.

The chain joins TRBV4-1 to TRBJ1-2; 8 bases agree with TRBD1. CDR3 size: 18 residues. Per the germline V gene, CDR1 is MGHRA and CDR2 is YSYEKL. V was pared by 0 bases and J by 7 bases, with 16 bases of the junction left unmatched. CDR3 bases: TGCGCCAGCAGCCAAGATGAGGGACAGGCGACCCTCGTGGGTGGCTACACCTTC. Protein sequence: CASSQDEGQATLVGGYTF.

The chain is built from TRBV6-5 and TRBJ2-5; D may be TRBD1 (6 bases). The V and J ends lost 7 bases and 3 bases respectively, with 18 bases between them. The CDR3 covers 15 residues. Germline V lookup: CDR1 MNHEY, CDR2 SVGAGI. CDR3 bases: TGTGCCAGCAAACAACAGGGCGCCTGGGAAGAGACCCAGTACTTC. Its protein is CASKQQGAWEETQYF.

The rearrangement uses TRBV11-2 and TRBJ2-5; D is possibly TRBD2 (7 bases). V dropped 5 bases and J dropped 1 base, with 20 bases sitting between them. This CDR3 is built from 17 residues. Germline CDR1 SGHAT, CDR2 FQNNGV. The CDR3 DNA sequence: TGTGCCAGCAGCCGCCCGCGGGGGCGAAGGGGCCAAGAGACCCAGTACTTC. This sequence encodes CASSRPRGRRGQETQYF.

The rearrangement links TRBV6-5 to TRBJ1-4, with D uncertain. The CDR3 is 16 amino acids. Germline CDR1 MNHEY, CDR2 SVGAGI. Trimming shortened V by 0 bases and J by 8 bases, and 16 bases separated the two germline ends. The CDR3 sequence is CASSYSVEPWREKLFF. The CDR3 nucleotides read TGTGCCAGCAGTTACTCTGTCGAGCCCTGGCGGGAAAAACTGTTTTTT.

This chain links TRBV3-1 (or the pseudogene TRBV3-2) with TRBJ2-7; the D gene is possibly TRBD1 (5 bases). There are 16 residues in the CDR3. Germline V gene sequence: CDR1 LGHDT, CDR2 YNNKEL (reference sequence). V was pared by 0 bases and J by 4 bases, with 16 bases between. The CDR3 nucleotides read TGTGCCAGCAGCCAAGATGTGGGGCCTCGGAAGTACGAGCAGTACTTC. Translating it yields CASSQDVGPRKYEQYF.

The chain has TRBV5-1 and TRBJ2-1; a possible D gene is TRBD1 (8 bases). Trimming removed 0 bases from V and 9 bases from J, with 13 bases in between. The CDR3 contains 14 residues. CDR1 is SGHRS and CDR2 is YFSETQ in the germline V gene. The CDR3 reads CASSLDRGGSEQFF. Written as DNA, the CDR3 is TGCGCCAGCAGCTTGGACAGGGGGGGTAGTGAGCAGTTCTTC.

This clone was detected once. The chain is built from TRBV3-1 (or the pseudogene TRBV3-2) and TRBJ2-2; perhaps TRBD1 as D (5 bases). The CDR3 extends over 17 amino acids. Trimming pared 1 base from V and 8 bases from J, leaving 20 bases between. Looked up from germline, CDR1 is LGHDT and CDR2 is YNNKEL (reference sequence). The chain's CDR3 is CASSQGGPRRVGGELFF. The CDR3 DNA sequence: TGTGCCAGCAGCCAAGGGGGCCCACGAAGAGTAGGAGGGGAGCTGTTTTTT.

The CDR3 reads CASRPVDRAQPQHF. The CDR3 DNA follows: TGTGCCAGCAGGCCGGTGGACAGGGCACAGCCCCAGCATTTT. The V call is TRBV6-5, the J call TRBJ1-5; 8 bases are a match to TRBD1. After removal of 6 bases from V and 7 bases from J, the junction contained 8 bases not matched to a gene. CDR3 size: 14 residues. Germline V gene lookup returns CDR1 MNHEY and CDR2 SVGAGI.

The chain combines TRBV2 with TRBJ2-2; D possibly corresponds to TRBD2 (5 bases). Trimming pared 4 bases from V and 5 bases from J, leaving 14 bases between. Germline lookup yields CDR1 SNHLY and CDR2 FYNNEI. There are 15 residues in the CDR3. The CDR3 here is CASSATLATTGELFF. The CDR3 nucleotides read TGTGCCAGCAGTGCTACTCTAGCTACGACCGGGGAGCTGTTTTTT.

DNA of the CDR3: TGTGCCAGCACCGCCGGGACAGGGAGCTACGAGCAGTACTTC. It specifies CASTAGTGSYEQYF. The chain recombines TRBV6-5 with TRBJ2-7; TRBD1 agrees at 9 bases. J lost 3 bases, V lost 7 bases, and 7 bases had no gene match. This CDR3 contains 14 residues. Looked up from germline, CDR1 is MNHEY and CDR2 is SVGAGI.

The chain recombines TRBV7-8 with TRBJ2-1, with D perhaps TRBD2 (6 bases). Germline V CDR1 and CDR2: SGHVS, FQNEAQ. This CDR3 has 15 residues. V was pared by 1 base and J by 0 bases, with 7 bases between. The DNA for the CDR3 is TGTGCCAGCAGCTTAGTCGGGGGCTCCTACAATGAGCAGTTCTTC. Translated, it gives CASSLVGGSYNEQFF.

The table lists this clone with a count of one. The rearrangement uses TRBV4-2 and TRBJ2-2; D might be TRBD1 (5 bases). Germline V gene lookup returns CDR1 LGHNA and CDR2 YNFKEQ. CDR3 length: 15 amino acids. The V end was cut by 2 bases, the J end by 6 bases, with 13 bases between. DNA for the CDR3: TGTGCCAGCAGCCAATACATCAGGGTGTCCGGGGAGCTGTTTTTT. Residues: CASSQYIRVSGELFF.

The chain combines TRBV7-9 with TRBJ2-5; 8 bases align to TRBD2. This CDR3 is built from 15 residues. V was clipped by 5 bases and J by 0 bases; unmatched bases: 5. Germline loops: CDR1 SEHNR, CDR2 FQNEAQ (reference sequence). CDR3 protein: CASSRTSIHQETQYF. The CDR3 bases are TGTGCCAGCAGCCGGACTAGCATCCACCAAGAGACCCAGTACTTC. Based on the CDR3 plus reference TRBV7-9 and TRBJ2-5, the full variable domain is DTGVSQNPRHKITKRGQNVTFRCDPISEHNRLYWYRQTLGQGPEFLTYFQNEAQLEKSRLLSDRFSAERPKGSFSTLEIQRTEQGDSAMYLCASSRTSIHQETQYFGPGTRLLVL.

The rearrangement uses TRBV18 and TRBJ1-2; TRBD1 aligns across 7 bases. The length of the CDR3 is 12 residues. Germline trimming cut 3 bases from V and 6 bases from J; bases unmatched to any gene: 1. Germline V gene data show CDR1 as KGHSH and CDR2 as LQKENI. The CDR3 sequence is CASSPRGDGYTF. As DNA, the CDR3 is TGTGCCAGCTCACCCAGGGGGGATGGCTACACCTTC. Drawing the rest from reference TRBV18 and TRBJ1-2, the complete variable domain is NAGVMQNPRHLVRRRGQEARLRCSPMKGHSHVYWYRQLPEEGLKFMVYLQKENIIDESGMPKERFSAEFPKEGPSILRIQQVVRGDSAAYFCASSPRGDGYTFGSGTRLTVV.

The chain has TRBV29-1 and TRBJ2-5; possibly TRBD1 for D (6 bases). The V and J ends lost 7 bases and 2 bases respectively, with 8 bases between them. CDR3 size: 11 residues. From germline, CDR1 is SQVTM and CDR2 ANQGSEA. The CDR3 bases are TGCAGCGCCGGACAGCAAGAGACCCAGTACTTC. The encoded protein is CSAGQQETQYF.

The CDR3 nucleotides are TGTGCCAGCAGTGTAACGGGACTAATCCAAGAGACCCAGTACTTC. Translated: CASSVTGLIQETQYF. The rearrangement links TRBV2 to TRBJ2-5; TRBD2 aligns across 7 bases. This CDR3 comprises 15 residues. The V gene end was trimmed by 4 bases and the J gene end by 1 base; junction bases not matched to a gene: 6. Per germline, CDR1 SNHLY and CDR2 FYNNEI.

V gene TRBV10-3 combines with J gene TRBJ1-2; perhaps TRBD1 as D (5 bases). Trimming pared 4 bases from V and 1 base from J, leaving 16 bases between. This CDR3 contains 16 residues. CDR1 is ENHRY, CDR2 SYGVKD, per germline. The CDR3 sequence: CAISGYTGTLNYGYTF. The DNA of the CDR3 is TGTGCCATCAGTGGTTATACCGGGACTCTTAACTATGGCTACACCTTC.